These T cell receptor beta chains were read from a single sample in a study of T-cell memory formation after mild COVID-19. TCRdb re-called the 5' RACE reads through MiXCR, storing one row per CDR3 protein. The data hold roughly 310,000 distinct CDR3 sequences, with roughly 15% observed a single time. The sequencing input was PBMCs or a T cell subset sorted from them (not recorded which). The origin of the receptors is a man between 18 and 29 years old who had mild COVID-19 (a few samples of this study predate the infection). Cell type and time point are not known. Both conserved end residues are part of each CDR3. Each record gives: CDR3 DNA, CDR3 protein, clone size, J gene, V gene, D gene. D genes are given only for firm matches. The size entry is marked missing in some rows and otherwise reads once, few, many or a size class.

CDR3 DNA: TGTGCCTTCGGGAGGGGGACAGGGTTGTACGAGCAGTACTTC
CDR3 protein: CAFGRGTGLYEQYF
clone size: few
J gene: TRBJ2-7
V gene: TRBV30
D gene: .

CDR3 DNA: TGTGCCAGCATGAATCCTAGCACAGATACGCAGTATTTT
CDR3 protein: CASMNPSTDTQYF
clone size: .
J gene: TRBJ2-3
V gene: TRBV28
D gene: .

CDR3 DNA: TGTGCCAGCAGAGGTCCCAAGAGTAGAGGACTCTATGGCTACACCTTC
CDR3 protein: CASRGPKSRGLYGYTF
clone size: few
J gene: TRBJ1-2
V gene: TRBV21-1
D gene: .

CDR3 DNA: TGTGCCAGCAGCCAAGAGGATTACGACTACGAGCAGTACTTC
CDR3 protein: CASSQEDYDYEQYF
clone size: .
J gene: TRBJ2-7
V gene: TRBV4-2
D gene: .

CDR3 DNA: TGTGCCAGCAGCTTAGATGGGGGGGCGCGGACCCAGTACTTC
CDR3 protein: CASSLDGGARTQYF
clone size: .
J gene: TRBJ2-5
V gene: TRBV7-2
D gene: .

CDR3 DNA: TGCGCCAGCAGCCGGGCGGTGAACACCGGGGAGCTGTTTTTT
CDR3 protein: CASSRAVNTGELFF
clone size: .
J gene: TRBJ2-2
V gene: TRBV4-1
D gene: .

CDR3 DNA: TGCGCCAGCAGCTTACGGGGCGAGGACGGCTACACCTTC
CDR3 protein: CASSLRGEDGYTF
clone size: .
J gene: TRBJ1-2
V gene: TRBV5-1
D gene: .

CDR3 DNA: TGTGCCAGCAGTTTCCAAGGTTCCGTTGGGAAACTGTTTTTT
CDR3 protein: CASSFQGSVGKLFF
clone size: few
J gene: TRBJ1-4
V gene: TRBV12-3/TRBV12-4
D gene: .

CDR3 DNA: TGTGCCAGCAGTCCGGGACAGGGGGCTGTAGGAACTGAAGCTTTCTTT
CDR3 protein: CASSPGQGAVGTEAFF
clone size: few
J gene: TRBJ1-1
V gene: TRBV27
D gene: TRBD1

CDR3 DNA: TGCAGTGCTAGAGATGACGGACAGGTCACCCAAGAGACCCAGTACTTC
CDR3 protein: CSARDDGQVTQETQYF
clone size: few
J gene: TRBJ2-5
V gene: TRBV20-1
D gene: TRBD1

CDR3 DNA: TGTGCCAGCAGCTTCAGGGATGGTTCACCCCTCCACTTT
CDR3 protein: CASSFRDGSPLHF
clone size: many
J gene: TRBJ1-6
V gene: TRBV7-2
D gene: .

CDR3 DNA: TGTGCCAGCCAGGGACAGTCCCAAAATGAAAAACTGTTTTTT
CDR3 protein: CASQGQSQNEKLFF
clone size: .
J gene: TRBJ1-4
V gene: TRBV18
D gene: TRBD1

CDR3 DNA: TGCGCCAGCAGCGGGCGGGGGAGGAACTCTGGAAACACCATATATTTT
CDR3 protein: CASSGRGRNSGNTIYF
clone size: .
J gene: TRBJ1-3
V gene: TRBV4-1
D gene: .

CDR3 DNA: TGCAGTGCTAGAGATCCCGACTATACCCCAGGGAGCGACCAGTACTTC
CDR3 protein: CSARDPDYTPGSDQYF
clone size: .
J gene: TRBJ2-5
V gene: TRBV20-1
D gene: .

CDR3 DNA: TGTGCCAGCAGCTCACCGCCCCCAAGCTCCTACAATGAGCAGTTCTTC
CDR3 protein: CASSSPPPSSYNEQFF
clone size: .
J gene: TRBJ2-1
V gene: TRBV7-2
D gene: .

CDR3 DNA: TGCAGTGCTAGAGGGCCAGCGGGGGCGGGAGAGACCCAGTACTTC
CDR3 protein: CSARGPAGAGETQYF
clone size: many
J gene: TRBJ2-5
V gene: TRBV20-1
D gene: TRBD2

CDR3 DNA: TGTGCCAGCTACGGGGATCCCACAGATACGCAGTATTTT
CDR3 protein: CASYGDPTDTQYF
clone size: few
J gene: TRBJ2-3
V gene: TRBV6-2/TRBV6-3
D gene: .

CDR3 DNA: TGTGCCAGCAGTGGTTTGGGACTAGCGGGGGCAAACAATGAGCAGTTCTTC
CDR3 protein: CASSGLGLAGANNEQFF
clone size: .
J gene: TRBJ2-1
V gene: TRBV2
D gene: TRBD2

CDR3 DNA: TGCGCCAGCAGCTTGGCCGCATCCGGAAACACCATATATTTT
CDR3 protein: CASSLAASGNTIYF
clone size: .
J gene: TRBJ1-3
V gene: TRBV5-1
D gene: .

CDR3 DNA: TGCAGTGCTAGGAAGGGGGAATGGCCCCAGCATTTT
CDR3 protein: CSARKGEWPQHF
clone size: .
J gene: TRBJ1-5
V gene: TRBV20-1
D gene: .

CDR3 DNA: TGCGCCAGCAGCCCGGACAGGGGATCGGTCTATGGCTACACCTTC
CDR3 protein: CASSPDRGSVYGYTF
clone size: .
J gene: TRBJ1-2
V gene: TRBV4-1
D gene: TRBD1

CDR3 DNA: TGCAGTGCTAAGAGGGCCAAAAACATTCAGTACTTC
CDR3 protein: CSAKRAKNIQYF
clone size: few
J gene: TRBJ2-4
V gene: TRBV20-1
D gene: .

CDR3 DNA: TGCGCCAGCAGCCGGGCCCTAGGGGCCTTCGGCACAGATACGCAGTATTTT
CDR3 protein: CASSRALGAFGTDTQYF
clone size: .
J gene: TRBJ2-3
V gene: TRBV4-1
D gene: .

CDR3 DNA: TGCGCCAGCAGCTTGGCCGGGCCAGGGCGCGAGACCCAGTACTTC
CDR3 protein: CASSLAGPGRETQYF
clone size: few
J gene: TRBJ2-5
V gene: TRBV5-1
D gene: .

CDR3 DNA: TGCAGTGCTAGAGGAGGCGCAGGGGCCAAAAACATTCAGTACTTC
CDR3 protein: CSARGGAGAKNIQYF
clone size: many
J gene: TRBJ2-4
V gene: TRBV20-1
D gene: .

CDR3 DNA: TGTGCCAGCAGTTTACGGGGGCGCCAGCCCCAGCATTTT
CDR3 protein: CASSLRGRQPQHF
clone size: few
J gene: TRBJ1-5
V gene: TRBV27
D gene: .

CDR3 DNA: TGTGCCAGCAGCCCTCGACTAGCGGAAGATACGCAGTATTTT
CDR3 protein: CASSPRLAEDTQYF
clone size: few
J gene: TRBJ2-3
V gene: TRBV7-9
D gene: TRBD2

CDR3 DNA: TGCGCCAGCAGCAGAGGGGGGTCCACAGATACGCAGTATTTT
CDR3 protein: CASSRGGSTDTQYF
clone size: many
J gene: TRBJ2-3
V gene: TRBV5-1
D gene: .

CDR3 DNA: TGTGCCATCAGTGAGTCTGCTAGCCAGGCCCTCCAAGAGACCCAGTACTTC
CDR3 protein: CAISESASQALQETQYF
clone size: few
J gene: TRBJ2-5
V gene: TRBV10-3
D gene: .

CDR3 DNA: TGTGCCAGCAGTCAACAGGGGGGAAGAGGGGAGACCCAGTACTTC
CDR3 protein: CASSQQGGRGETQYF
clone size: few
J gene: TRBJ2-5
V gene: TRBV12-3/TRBV12-4
D gene: TRBD1

CDR3 DNA: TGCGCCAGCAGCTGGGGTGGGGCAGTTAAAGAGACCCAGTACTTC
CDR3 protein: CASSWGGAVKETQYF
clone size: .
J gene: TRBJ2-5
V gene: TRBV5-1
D gene: .

CDR3 DNA: TGTGCCAGCAGTGGGACAGGGGGGTATCAGCCCCAGCATTTT
CDR3 protein: CASSGTGGYQPQHF
clone size: .
J gene: TRBJ1-5
V gene: TRBV2
D gene: TRBD1

CDR3 DNA: TGCAGCGTTGAAGACGTAAGGGATGAGCAGTTCTTC
CDR3 protein: CSVEDVRDEQFF
clone size: .
J gene: TRBJ2-1
V gene: TRBV29-1
D gene: .

CDR3 DNA: TGCGCCAGCAGCTTTTCATCAACGGGGACTGGAAACACCATATATTTT
CDR3 protein: CASSFSSTGTGNTIYF
clone size: .
J gene: TRBJ1-3
V gene: TRBV5-1
D gene: .

CDR3 DNA: TGTGCCAGCAGCGGGGGGGAGGGTTTGACCCATGAGCAGTTCTTC
CDR3 protein: CASSGGEGLTHEQFF
clone size: few
J gene: TRBJ2-1
V gene: TRBV9
D gene: TRBD2

CDR3 DNA: TGTGCCAGCATCGGTGTGATATTGAACACTGAAGCTTTCTTT
CDR3 protein: CASIGVILNTEAFF
clone size: .
J gene: TRBJ1-1
V gene: TRBV2
D gene: .

CDR3 DNA: TGTGCCAGTAGTATAGGGGCGGGCGAAGAGACCCAGTACTTC
CDR3 protein: CASSIGAGEETQYF
clone size: .
J gene: TRBJ2-5
V gene: TRBV19
D gene: .

CDR3 DNA: TGCGCCAGCAGCCAAGGGTTCCAGGGTCCTATGAACACTGAAGCTTTCTTT
CDR3 protein: CASSQGFQGPMNTEAFF
clone size: few
J gene: TRBJ1-1
V gene: TRBV4-1
D gene: .

CDR3 DNA: TGTGCCAGCAGCGCGCCGGGGGCGAATACGCAGTATTTT
CDR3 protein: CASSAPGANTQYF
clone size: once
J gene: TRBJ2-3
V gene: TRBV7-2
D gene: .

CDR3 DNA: TGTGCCAGCAGTTCTGAATCTGCCTACGAGCAGTACTTC
CDR3 protein: CASSSESAYEQYF
clone size: .
J gene: TRBJ2-7
V gene: TRBV6-6
D gene: .

CDR3 DNA: TGTGCCAGCAGTTTAAGCTCGGGACCGTCATATGGAGATACGCAGTATTTT
CDR3 protein: CASSLSSGPSYGDTQYF
clone size: .
J gene: TRBJ2-3
V gene: TRBV28
D gene: .

CDR3 DNA: TGTGCCAGCAGTTACAGTAATAGGGCCAACGTCCTGACTTTC
CDR3 protein: CASSYSNRANVLTF
clone size: few
J gene: TRBJ2-6
V gene: TRBV6-5
D gene: .

CDR3 DNA: TGTGCCAGCAGTCCTTTCGGCCCGAGCGACACTGAAGCTTTCTTT
CDR3 protein: CASSPFGPSDTEAFF
clone size: few
J gene: TRBJ1-1
V gene: TRBV6-5
D gene: .

CDR3 DNA: TGTGCCAGCAGCTACAGGGCGCGCGCCGGGGAGCTGTTTTTT
CDR3 protein: CASSYRARAGELFF
clone size: few
J gene: TRBJ2-2
V gene: TRBV7-9
D gene: .

CDR3 DNA: TGTGCCAGCAGCGCCCGATTGGGGTTAGGGGATGAAAAACTGTTTTTT
CDR3 protein: CASSARLGLGDEKLFF
clone size: few
J gene: TRBJ1-4
V gene: TRBV9
D gene: .

CDR3 DNA: TGTGCCATCAGTGAGTCGGAGGGAATCTCTGGAAACACCATATATTTT
CDR3 protein: CAISESEGISGNTIYF
clone size: .
J gene: TRBJ1-3
V gene: TRBV10-3
D gene: .

CDR3 DNA: TGCGCCAGCAGCCACTTCAGGGCCACTAATGAAAAACTGTTTTTT
CDR3 protein: CASSHFRATNEKLFF
clone size: .
J gene: TRBJ1-4
V gene: TRBV4-1
D gene: .

CDR3 DNA: TGCAGTGCTAAGGAGGGTATGAACACTGAAGCTTTCTTT
CDR3 protein: CSAKEGMNTEAFF
clone size: .
J gene: TRBJ1-1
V gene: TRBV20-1
D gene: .

CDR3 DNA: TGCGCCAGCAGCCAAGGGTCCAGCCCCTCTGGGGCCAACGTCCTGACTTTC
CDR3 protein: CASSQGSSPSGANVLTF
clone size: medium-sized
J gene: TRBJ2-6
V gene: TRBV4-3
D gene: .

CDR3 DNA: TGTGCCAGCAGTTACGTGGACTACACTGAAGCTTTCTTT
CDR3 protein: CASSYVDYTEAFF
clone size: .
J gene: TRBJ1-1
V gene: TRBV6-2/TRBV6-3
D gene: .